This TCR beta chain derives from a study of cytomegalovirus exposure and HLA in healthy donors. General study points: A highly shared variant cluster was judged a likely technical artifact.

A multiplex PCR was run with 60 Vbeta primers and 13 Jbeta primers. Measured with immunoSEQ multiplex PCR; TCRdb has only the in-frame clones, and not every one. Of fewer than 150,000 clones listed, 80% are singletons. Regarding this clone: Its matching antigen is unknown.

Germline CDR1 and CDR2: MNHEY and SVGAGI. After removal of 4 bases from V and 2 bases from J, the junction contained 5 bases not matched to a gene. CDR3 length equals 16 residues. The specimen was PBMCs. The clonotype originates from a male donor in good health and CMV-seronegative. This chain joins TRBV6-5 and TRBJ2-1; TRBD1 matches at 10 bases. The CDR3 reads CASSSTTGGPYNEQFF. For the CDR3, the DNA is TGTGCCAGCAGTTCAACGACAGGGGGCCCCTACAATGAGCAGTTCTTC.